The clone carrying this T cell receptor beta chain was found once. Assay: immunoSEQ multiplex PCR; the TCRdb copy retains only in-frame clones and omits some. This table has over 150,000 clones, roughly 84% appearing once. This record comes from a study of blood T cell repertoires in COVID-19. This receptor was taken from a woman aged 45-65 years who had recovered from COVID-19. The sample was PBMCs or T cells enriched from blood (not recorded which).

The DNA of the CDR3 is TGTGCCAGCAGTCCCACATCATGGCCCACTGAAGCTTTCTTT. This encodes CASSPTSWPTEAFF. The V and J genes are TRBV27 and TRBJ1-1; D call uncertain. Per the germline V gene, CDR1 is MNHEY and CDR2 is SMNVEV (reference sequence). V shed 5 bases and J shed 4 bases, with 14 bases lying between them. The CDR3 totals 14 residues.